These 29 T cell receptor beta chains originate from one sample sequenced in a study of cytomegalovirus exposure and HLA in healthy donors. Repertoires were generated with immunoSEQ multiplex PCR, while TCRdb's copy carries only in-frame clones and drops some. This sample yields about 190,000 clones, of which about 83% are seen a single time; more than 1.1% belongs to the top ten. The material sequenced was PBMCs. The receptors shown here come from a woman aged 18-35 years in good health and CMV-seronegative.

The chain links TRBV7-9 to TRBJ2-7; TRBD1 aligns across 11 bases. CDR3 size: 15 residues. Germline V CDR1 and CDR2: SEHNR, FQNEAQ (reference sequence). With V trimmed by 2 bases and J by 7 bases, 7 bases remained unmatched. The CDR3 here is CASSLTGTGGFEQYF. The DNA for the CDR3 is TGTGCCAGCAGCTTAACCGGGACAGGGGGTTTTGAGCAGTACTTC. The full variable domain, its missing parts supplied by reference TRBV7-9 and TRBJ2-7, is DTGVSQNPRHKITKRGQNVTFRCDPISEHNRLYWYRQTLGQGPEFLTYFQNEAQLEKSRLLSDRFSAERPKGSFSTLEIQRTEQGDSAMYLCASSLTGTGGFEQYFGPGTRLTVT.

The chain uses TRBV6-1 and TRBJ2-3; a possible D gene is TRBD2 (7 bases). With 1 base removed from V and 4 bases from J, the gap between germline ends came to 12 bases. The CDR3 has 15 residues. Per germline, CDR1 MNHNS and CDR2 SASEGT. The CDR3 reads CASSEEGGGSDTQYF. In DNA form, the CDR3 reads TGTGCCAGCAGTGAAGAGGGCGGGGGCTCAGATACGCAGTATTTT.

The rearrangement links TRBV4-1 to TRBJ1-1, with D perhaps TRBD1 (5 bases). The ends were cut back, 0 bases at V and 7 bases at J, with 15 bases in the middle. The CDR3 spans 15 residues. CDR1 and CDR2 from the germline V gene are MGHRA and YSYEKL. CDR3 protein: CASSQEVSREGEAFF. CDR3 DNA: TGCGCCAGCAGCCAAGAAGTGAGCAGGGAGGGTGAAGCTTTCTTT.

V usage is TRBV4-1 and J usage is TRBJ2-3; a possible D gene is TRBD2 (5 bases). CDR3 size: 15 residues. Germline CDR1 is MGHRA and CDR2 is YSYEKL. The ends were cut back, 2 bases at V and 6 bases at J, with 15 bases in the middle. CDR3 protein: CASSQPFGNLDTQYF. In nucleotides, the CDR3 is TGCGCCAGCAGCCAACCTTTCGGGAACTTGGATACGCAGTATTTT.

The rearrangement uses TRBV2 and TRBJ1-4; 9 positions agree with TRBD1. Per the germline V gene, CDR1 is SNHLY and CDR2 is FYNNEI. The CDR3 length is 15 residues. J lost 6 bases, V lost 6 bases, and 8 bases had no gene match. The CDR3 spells CASRLPRDRDEKLFF. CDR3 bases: TGTGCCAGCAGGTTGCCCCGGGACAGGGATGAAAAACTGTTTTTT.

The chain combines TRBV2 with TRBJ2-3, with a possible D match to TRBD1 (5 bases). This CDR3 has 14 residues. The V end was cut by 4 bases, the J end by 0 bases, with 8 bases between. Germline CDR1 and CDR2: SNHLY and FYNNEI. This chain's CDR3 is CASSGQGSTDTQYF. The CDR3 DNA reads TGTGCCAGCAGTGGTCAGGGCAGCACAGATACGCAGTATTTT. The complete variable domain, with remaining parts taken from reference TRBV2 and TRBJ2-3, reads EPEVTQTPSHQVTQMGQEVILRCVPISNHLYFYWYRQILGQKVEFLVSFYNNEISEKSEIFDDQFSVERPDGSNFTLKIRSTKLEDSAMYFCASSGQGSTDTQYFGPGTRLTVL.

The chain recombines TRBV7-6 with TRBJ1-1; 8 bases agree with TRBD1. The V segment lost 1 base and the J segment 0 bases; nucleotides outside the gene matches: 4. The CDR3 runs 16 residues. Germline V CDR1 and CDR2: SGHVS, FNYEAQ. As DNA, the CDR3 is TGTGCCAGCAGCTTAGGACAGGGGTTAATGAACACTGAAGCTTTCTTT. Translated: CASSLGQGLMNTEAFF.

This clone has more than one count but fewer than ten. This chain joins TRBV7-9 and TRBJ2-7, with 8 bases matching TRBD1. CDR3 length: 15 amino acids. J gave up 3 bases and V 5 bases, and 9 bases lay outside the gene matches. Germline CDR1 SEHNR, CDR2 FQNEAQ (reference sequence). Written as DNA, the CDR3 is TGTGCCAGCAGCCCTGGACAGGGTATCAACTACGAGCAGTACTTC. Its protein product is CASSPGQGINYEQYF.

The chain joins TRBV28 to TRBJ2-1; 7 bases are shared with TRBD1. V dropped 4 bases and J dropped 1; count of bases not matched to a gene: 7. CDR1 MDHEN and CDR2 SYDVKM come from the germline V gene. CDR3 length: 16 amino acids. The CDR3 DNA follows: TGTGCCAGCAGTTACCTCCCGGGACAGTCCTACAATGAGCAGTTCTTC. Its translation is CASSYLPGQSYNEQFF.

In DNA form, the CDR3 reads TGTGCCAGCTCACCAAGGACAGGGGAGCAGTTCTTC. Translation gives CASSPRTGEQFF. The chain is built from TRBV18 and TRBJ2-1, with 8 bases aligning to TRBD1. The germline CDR1 and CDR2 sequences are KGHSH and LQKENI. The junction had 1 base not matched to a gene; V was cut back by 2 bases and J by 10 bases. The CDR3 sequence is 12 residues long.

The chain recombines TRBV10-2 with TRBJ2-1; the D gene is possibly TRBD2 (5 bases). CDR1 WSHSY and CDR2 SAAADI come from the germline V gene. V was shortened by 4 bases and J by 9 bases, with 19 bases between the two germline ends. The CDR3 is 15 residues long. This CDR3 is CASSAWQEVRGEQFF. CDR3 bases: TGCGCCAGCAGTGCTTGGCAGGAGGTGAGAGGTGAGCAGTTCTTC.

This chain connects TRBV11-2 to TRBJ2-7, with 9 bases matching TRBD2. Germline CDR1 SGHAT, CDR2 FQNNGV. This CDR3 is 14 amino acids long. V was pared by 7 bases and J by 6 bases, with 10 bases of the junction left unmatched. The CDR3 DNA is TGTGCCAGCACCCCCCTCGGAGCGGGGGGCGAGCAGTACTTC. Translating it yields CASTPLGAGGEQYF.

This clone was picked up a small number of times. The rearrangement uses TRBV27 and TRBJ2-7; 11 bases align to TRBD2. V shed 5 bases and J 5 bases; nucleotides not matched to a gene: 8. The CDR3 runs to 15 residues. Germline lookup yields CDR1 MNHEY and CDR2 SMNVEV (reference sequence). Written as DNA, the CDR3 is TGTGCCAGCAGTGTACTAGCGGGAGTGGGCCACGAGCAGTACTTC. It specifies CASSVLAGVGHEQYF.

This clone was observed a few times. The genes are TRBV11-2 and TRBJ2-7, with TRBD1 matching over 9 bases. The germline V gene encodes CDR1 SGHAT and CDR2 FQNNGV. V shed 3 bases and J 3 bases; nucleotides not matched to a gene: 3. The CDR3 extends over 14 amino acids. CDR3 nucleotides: TGTGCCAGCAGCTTCCGGGACAGGGTCTACGAGCAGTACTTC. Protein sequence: CASSFRDRVYEQYF.

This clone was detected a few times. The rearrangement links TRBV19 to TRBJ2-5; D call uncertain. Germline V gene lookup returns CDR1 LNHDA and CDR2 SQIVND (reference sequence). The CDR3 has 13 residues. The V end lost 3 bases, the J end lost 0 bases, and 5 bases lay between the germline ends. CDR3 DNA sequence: TGTGCCAGTAGTATCAGTCACCAAGAGACCCAGTACTTC. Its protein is CASSISHQETQYF.

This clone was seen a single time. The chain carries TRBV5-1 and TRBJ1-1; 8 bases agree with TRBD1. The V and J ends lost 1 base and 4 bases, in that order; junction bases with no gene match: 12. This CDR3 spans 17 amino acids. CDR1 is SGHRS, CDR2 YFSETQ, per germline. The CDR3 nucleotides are TGCGCCAGCAGCTTGAATGGCGGACAGGGCGTCGGCACTGAAGCTTTCTTT. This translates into CASSLNGGQGVGTEAFF.

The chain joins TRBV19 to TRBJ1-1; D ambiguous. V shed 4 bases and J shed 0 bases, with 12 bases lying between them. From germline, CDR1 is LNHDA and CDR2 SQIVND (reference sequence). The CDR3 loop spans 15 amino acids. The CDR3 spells CASSNLGSLNTEAFF. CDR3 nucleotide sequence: TGTGCCAGTAGTAACCTGGGGAGCTTGAACACTGAAGCTTTCTTT.

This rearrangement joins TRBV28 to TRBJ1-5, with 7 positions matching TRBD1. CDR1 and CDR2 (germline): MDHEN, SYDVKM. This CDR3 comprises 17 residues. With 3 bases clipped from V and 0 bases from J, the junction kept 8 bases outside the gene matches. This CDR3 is CASSFLLGTVSNQPQHF. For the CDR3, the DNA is TGTGCCAGCAGTTTTTTATTGGGGACAGTTAGCAATCAGCCCCAGCATTTT.

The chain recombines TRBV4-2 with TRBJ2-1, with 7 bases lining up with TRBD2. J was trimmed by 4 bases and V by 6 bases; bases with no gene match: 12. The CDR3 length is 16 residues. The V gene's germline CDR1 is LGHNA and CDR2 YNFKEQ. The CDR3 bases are TGTGCCAGCAGTCCTAGGGGAGGGGCTCAGTACAATGAGCAGTTCTTC. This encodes CASSPRGGAQYNEQFF.

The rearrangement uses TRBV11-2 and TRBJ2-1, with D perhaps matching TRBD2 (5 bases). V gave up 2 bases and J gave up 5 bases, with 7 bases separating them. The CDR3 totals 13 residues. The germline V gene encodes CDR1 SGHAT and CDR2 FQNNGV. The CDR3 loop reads CASSLTRDNEQFF. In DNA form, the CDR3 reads TGTGCCAGCAGCTTAACGCGGGACAATGAGCAGTTCTTC.

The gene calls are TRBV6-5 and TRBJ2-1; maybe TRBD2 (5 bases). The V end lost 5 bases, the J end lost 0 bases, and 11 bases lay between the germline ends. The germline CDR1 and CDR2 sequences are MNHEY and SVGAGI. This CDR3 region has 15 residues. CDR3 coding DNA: TGTGCCAGCAGTCTTTTAGGGAGCTCCTACAATGAGCAGTTCTTC. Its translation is CASSLLGSSYNEQFF.

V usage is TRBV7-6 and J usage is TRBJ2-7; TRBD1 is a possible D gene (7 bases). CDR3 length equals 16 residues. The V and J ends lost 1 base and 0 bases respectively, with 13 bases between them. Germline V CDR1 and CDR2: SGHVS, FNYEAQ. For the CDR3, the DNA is TGTGCCAGCAGCTTAGGAGGAGGGGGCGGCTCCTACGAGCAGTACTTC. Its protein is CASSLGGGGGSYEQYF. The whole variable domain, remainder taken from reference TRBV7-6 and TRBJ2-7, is GAGVSQSPRYKVTKRGQDVALRCDPISGHVSLYWYRQALGQGPEFLTYFNYEAQQDKSGLPNDRFSAERPEGSISTLTIQRTEQRDSAMYRCASSLGGGGGSYEQYFGPGTRLTVT.

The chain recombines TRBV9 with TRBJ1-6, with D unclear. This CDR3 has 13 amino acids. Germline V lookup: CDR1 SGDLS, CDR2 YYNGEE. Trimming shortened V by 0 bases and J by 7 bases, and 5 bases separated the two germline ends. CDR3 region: CASSVDSNSPLHF. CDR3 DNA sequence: TGTGCCAGCAGCGTAGACTCGAATTCACCCCTCCACTTT.

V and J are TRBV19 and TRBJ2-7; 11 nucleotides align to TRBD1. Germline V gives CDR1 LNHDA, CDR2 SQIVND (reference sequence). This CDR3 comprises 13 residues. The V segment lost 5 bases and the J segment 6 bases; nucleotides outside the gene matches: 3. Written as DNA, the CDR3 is TGTGCCAGTAGTCTAGGGACAGGGGGCGAGCAGTACTTC. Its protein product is CASSLGTGGEQYF.

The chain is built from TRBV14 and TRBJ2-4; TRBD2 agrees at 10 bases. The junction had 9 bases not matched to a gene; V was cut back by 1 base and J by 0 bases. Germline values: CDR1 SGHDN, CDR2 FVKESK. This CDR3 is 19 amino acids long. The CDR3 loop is CASSQGTSGGTLAKNIQYF. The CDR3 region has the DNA TGTGCCAGCAGCCAAGGGACTAGCGGCGGGACTCTAGCCAAAAACATTCAGTACTTC.

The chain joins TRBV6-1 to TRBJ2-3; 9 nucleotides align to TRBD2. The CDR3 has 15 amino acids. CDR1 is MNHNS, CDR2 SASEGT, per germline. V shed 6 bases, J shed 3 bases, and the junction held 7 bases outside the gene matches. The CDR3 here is CASRQGLAGTDTQYF. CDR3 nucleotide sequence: TGTGCCAGCAGGCAAGGCCTAGCGGGGACAGATACGCAGTATTTT.

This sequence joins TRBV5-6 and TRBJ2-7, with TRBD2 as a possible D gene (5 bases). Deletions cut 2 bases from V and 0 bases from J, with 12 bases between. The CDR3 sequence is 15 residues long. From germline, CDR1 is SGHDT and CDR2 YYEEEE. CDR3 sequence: CASSFGLLFSYEQYF. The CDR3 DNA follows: TGTGCCAGCAGCTTTGGACTCTTATTCTCCTACGAGCAGTACTTC.

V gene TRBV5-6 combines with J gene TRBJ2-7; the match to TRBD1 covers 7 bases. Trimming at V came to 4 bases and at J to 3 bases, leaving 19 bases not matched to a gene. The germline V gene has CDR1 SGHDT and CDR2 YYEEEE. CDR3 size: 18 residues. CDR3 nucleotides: TGTGCCAGCAGCACCGTGTTGTCGGGACAGAAGAAACTCTACGAGCAGTACTTC. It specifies CASSTVLSGQKKLYEQYF.

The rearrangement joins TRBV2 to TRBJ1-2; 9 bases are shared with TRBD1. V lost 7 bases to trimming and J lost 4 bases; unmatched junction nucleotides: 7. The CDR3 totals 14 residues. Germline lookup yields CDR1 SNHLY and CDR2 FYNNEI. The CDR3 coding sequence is TGTGCCAGCATGGGGGACAGGGTTGGCTATGGCTACACCTTC. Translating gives CASMGDRVGYGYTF.